This T cell receptor (beta chain) was obtained from a study of blood T cell repertoires in COVID-19. Study overall: Some COVID-19 samples were acute and others convalescent; all came from the United States, Italy and Spain. T cells, B-cell-depleted T cells, or PBMCs supplied cDNA or gDNA.

Original data processing: The assay estimated nucleated cells by amplifying reference gene primers. TCRdb keeps only in-frame clones here, not all; method: immunoSEQ multiplex PCR. V, J and clone size are taken as reported in that table, and D and trimming were inferred from the DNA itself. The table includes around 300,000 clones, 83% detected once. This CDR3 spans 13 amino acids. Trimming shortened V by 5 bases and J by 4 bases, and 11 bases separated the two germline ends. CDR1 is SEHNR, CDR2 FQNEAQ, per germline (reference sequence). The V and J genes are TRBV7-9 and TRBJ2-5; possible D gene TRBD1, 5 bases. The material sequenced was peripheral blood. This clonotype was obtained from a woman aged 50 to 65 who had recovered from COVID-19. The CDR3 loop reads CASSLQGVETQYF. The CDR3 DNA is TGTGCCAGCAGCCTCCAGGGTGTAGAGACCCAGTACTTC.